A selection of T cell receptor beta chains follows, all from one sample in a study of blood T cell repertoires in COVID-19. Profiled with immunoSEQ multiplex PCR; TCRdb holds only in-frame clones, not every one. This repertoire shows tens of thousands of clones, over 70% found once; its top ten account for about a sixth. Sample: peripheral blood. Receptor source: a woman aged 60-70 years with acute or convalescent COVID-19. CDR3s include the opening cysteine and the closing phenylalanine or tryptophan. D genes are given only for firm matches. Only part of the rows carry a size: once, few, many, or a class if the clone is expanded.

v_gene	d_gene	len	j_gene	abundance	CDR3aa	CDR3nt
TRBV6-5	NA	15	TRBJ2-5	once	CASGRDSNVGETQYF	TGTGCCAGTGGTCGCGACTCAAACGTGGGAGAGACCCAGTACTTC
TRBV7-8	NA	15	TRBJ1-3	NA	CASSLEGQLGNTIYF	TGTGCCAGCAGCTTAGAAGGACAGCTTGGAAACACCATATATTTT
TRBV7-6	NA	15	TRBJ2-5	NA	CASSLGYGGSETQYF	TGTGCCAGCAGCTTAGGCTACGGGGGATCGGAGACCCAGTACTTC
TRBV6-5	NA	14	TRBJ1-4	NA	CASSYSGVNEKLFF	TGTGCCAGCAGTTACTCAGGGGTCAATGAAAAACTGTTTTTT
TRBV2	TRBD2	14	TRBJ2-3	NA	CASSELVAGDTQYF	TGTGCCAGCAGTGAACTGGTAGCGGGAGATACGCAGTATTTT
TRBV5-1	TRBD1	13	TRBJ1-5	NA	CASSSQGDQPQHF	TGCGCCAGCAGCTCTCAGGGGGACCAGCCCCAGCATTTT
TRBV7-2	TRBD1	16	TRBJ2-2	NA	CASSSPTGGGTGELFF	TGTGCCAGCAGCTCCCCTACAGGGGGTGGCACCGGGGAGCTGTTTTTT
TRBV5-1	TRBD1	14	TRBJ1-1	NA	CASSIQGAGTEAFF	TGCGCCAGCAGCATACAGGGGGCCGGGACTGAAGCTTTCTTT
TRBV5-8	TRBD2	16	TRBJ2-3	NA	CASSPGTSAFVDTQYF	TGTGCCAGCAGCCCTGGGACTAGCGCTTTCGTGGATACGCAGTATTTT
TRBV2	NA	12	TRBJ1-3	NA	CASHPGRNTIYF	TGTGCCAGCCACCCCGGTCGGAACACCATATATTTT
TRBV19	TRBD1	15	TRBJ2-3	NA	CASTWDRGSTDTQYF	TGTGCCAGTACTTGGGACAGGGGAAGCACAGATACGCAGTATTTT
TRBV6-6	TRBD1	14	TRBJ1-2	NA	CASSPGQSAYGYTF	TGTGCCAGCAGTCCGGGACAGAGCGCCTATGGCTACACCTTC
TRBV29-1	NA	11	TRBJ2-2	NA	CSADNTGELFF	TGCAGCGCGGACAATACCGGGGAGCTGTTTTTT
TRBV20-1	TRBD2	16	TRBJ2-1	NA	CSASILAGGATMEQFF	TGCAGTGCTAGTATACTAGCGGGAGGCGCCACAATGGAGCAGTTCTTC
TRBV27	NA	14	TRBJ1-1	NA	CASSVTALNTEAFF	TGTGCCAGCAGTGTCACAGCTTTGAACACTGAAGCTTTCTTT
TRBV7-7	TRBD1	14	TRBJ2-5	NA	CASSFGQGGETQYF	TGTGCTAGCAGCTTCGGACAGGGAGGAGAGACCCAGTACTTC
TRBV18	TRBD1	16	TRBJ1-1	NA	CASSPLMGGQDTEAFF	TGTGCCAGCTCACCTCTTATGGGGGGACAGGACACTGAAGCTTTCTTT
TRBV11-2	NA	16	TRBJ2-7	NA	CASSSSAGQPSYEQYF	TGTGCCAGCAGCTCAAGCGCGGGACAGCCCTCCTACGAGCAGTACTTC
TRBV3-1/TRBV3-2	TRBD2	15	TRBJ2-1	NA	CASSSSGRGYNEQFF	TGTGCCAGCAGCTCTAGCGGGAGGGGCTACAATGAGCAGTTCTTC
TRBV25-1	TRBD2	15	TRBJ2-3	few	CASGLLAGVTDTQYF	TGTGCCAGCGGCCTACTAGCGGGGGTCACAGATACGCAGTATTTT
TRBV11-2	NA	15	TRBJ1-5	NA	CASSLDQGMGRPQHF	TGTGCCAGCAGCTTAGATCAGGGGATGGGTCGGCCCCAGCATTTT
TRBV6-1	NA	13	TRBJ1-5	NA	CASSENFGQPQHF	TGTGCCAGCAGTGAAAATTTCGGTCAGCCCCAGCATTTT
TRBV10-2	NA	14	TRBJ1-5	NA	CASSESSPNQPQHF	TGCGCCAGCAGTGAGTCGAGCCCCAATCAGCCCCAGCATTTT
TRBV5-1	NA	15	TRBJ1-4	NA	CASSLELATNEKLFF	TGCGCCAGCAGCTTGGAGCTGGCAACTAATGAAAAACTGTTTTTT
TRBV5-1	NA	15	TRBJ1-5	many	CASSPGGGAGQPQHF	TGCGCCAGCAGCCCAGGTGGGGGCGCGGGTCAGCCCCAGCATTTT
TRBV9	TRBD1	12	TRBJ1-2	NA	CASSRDSYGYTF	TGTGCCAGCAGCCGGGACAGTTATGGCTACACCTTC
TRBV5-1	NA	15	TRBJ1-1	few	CASSPGDRGNTEAFF	TGCGCCAGCAGCCCAGGAGACAGAGGGAACACTGAAGCTTTCTTT
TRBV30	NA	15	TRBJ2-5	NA	CAWSVRGALQETQYF	TGTGCCTGGAGTGTACGGGGGGCGCTTCAAGAGACCCAGTACTTC
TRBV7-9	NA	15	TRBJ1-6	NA	CASSQGPPYNSPLHF	TGTGCCAGCAGCCAGGGGCCCCCTTATAATTCACCCCTCCACTTT
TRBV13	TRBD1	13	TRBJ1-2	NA	CASSPQGNYGYTF	TGTGCCAGCAGCCCACAGGGGAACTATGGCTACACCTTC
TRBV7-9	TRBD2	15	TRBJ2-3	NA	CASSKSGGSTDTQYF	TGTGCCAGCAGCAAAAGCGGGGGGAGCACAGATACGCAGTATTTT
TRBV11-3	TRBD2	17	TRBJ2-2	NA	CASSLDPSGRAGGELFF	TGTGCCAGCAGCTTAGACCCTAGCGGGAGGGCCGGCGGGGAGCTGTTTTTT
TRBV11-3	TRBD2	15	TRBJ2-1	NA	CASSLVGGPGNEQFF	TGTGCCAGCAGCTTAGTGGGAGGGCCTGGAAATGAGCAGTTCTTC
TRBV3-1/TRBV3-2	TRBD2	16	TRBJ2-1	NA	CASSQRSRGDHSEQFF	TGTGCCAGCAGCCAACGCTCGCGGGGGGACCATTCTGAGCAGTTCTTC
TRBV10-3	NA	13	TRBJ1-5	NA	CAIRQVGNQPQHF	TGTGCCATCCGACAGGTTGGCAATCAGCCCCAGCATTTT
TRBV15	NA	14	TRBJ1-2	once	CATSRAPGYYGYTF	TGTGCCACCAGCAGAGCCCCAGGGTACTATGGCTACACCTTC
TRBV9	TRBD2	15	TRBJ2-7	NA	CASSVGTSGLYEQYF	TGTGCCAGCAGCGTCGGGACTAGCGGGTTATACGAGCAGTACTTC
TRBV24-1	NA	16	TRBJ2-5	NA	CATSDAAGGPQETQYF	TGTGCCACCAGTGATGCCGCCGGGGGGCCCCAAGAGACCCAGTACTTC
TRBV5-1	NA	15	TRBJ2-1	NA	CASSSDRPMYNEQFF	TGCGCCAGCAGCTCGGACAGACCTATGTACAATGAGCAGTTCTTC
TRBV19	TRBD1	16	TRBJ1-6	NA	CASSGGQGLNNSPLHF	TGTGCCAGTAGTGGAGGACAGGGGCTGAATAATTCACCCCTCCACTTT
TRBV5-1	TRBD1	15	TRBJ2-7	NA	CASSSDRVTSYEQYF	TGCGCCAGCAGCTCCGACAGGGTTACTTCCTACGAGCAGTACTTC
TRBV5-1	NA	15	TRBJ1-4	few	CASSRDTSSAEKLFF	TGCGCCAGCAGCCGCGACACGAGTAGCGCCGAAAAACTGTTTTTT
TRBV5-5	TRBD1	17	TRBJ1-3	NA	CASSHSGQGISGNTIYF	TGTGCCAGCAGCCACTCGGGACAGGGGATCTCTGGAAACACCATATATTTT
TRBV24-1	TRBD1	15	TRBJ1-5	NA	CATSEQGPNNQPQHF	TGTGCCACCAGTGAACAGGGGCCTAACAATCAGCCCCAGCATTTT
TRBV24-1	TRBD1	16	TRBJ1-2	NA	CATSDLGGQAFYGYTF	TGTGCCACCAGTGATTTGGGGGGACAGGCCTTCTATGGCTACACCTTC
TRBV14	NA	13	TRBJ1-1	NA	CASSQLRGTEAFF	TGTGCCAGCAGCCAACTCCGGGGCACTGAAGCTTTCTTT
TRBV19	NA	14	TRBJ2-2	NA	CASSIGSGSGELFF	TGTGCCAGTAGTATTGGTTCAGGGTCCGGGGAGCTGTTTTTT
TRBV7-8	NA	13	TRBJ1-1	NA	CASYTSVNTEAFF	TGTGCCAGCTACACTAGTGTGAACACTGAAGCTTTCTTT
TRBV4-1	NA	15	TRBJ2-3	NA	CASSQRVEGPDTQYF	TGCGCCAGCAGCCAAAGAGTGGAGGGTCCAGATACGCAGTATTTT